This T cell receptor beta chain was profiled in a study of glioma-infiltrating T cells after dendritic cell vaccination. This sample's time point: after dendritic cell vaccination, including at tumor progression/relapse. Here immunoSEQ multiplex PCR was the method, and the copy in TCRdb shows in-frame clones only, minus some. The sample has more than 85,000 clones, 85% to 90% seen once. V was cut by 0 bases and J by 3 bases, with 10 bases left in between. Germline-derived CDR1 and CDR2 are SGHTS and YDEGEE. The CDR3 is 15 residues long. V usage is TRBV5-8 and J usage is TRBJ1-5; D uncertain. Sequencing was performed on blood, taken after dendritic cell vaccination. The source is a human donor with glioblastoma. This CDR3 is CASSLDSTNNQPQHF. The CDR3 bases are TGTGCCAGCAGCTTGGATTCGACAAACAATCAGCCCCAGCATTTT.